The subject of this entry is one T cell receptor beta chain. Assay used: immunoSEQ multiplex PCR; TCRdb lists only in-frame clones, some missing. The table lists about 330,000 clones, roughly 70% of them singletons. The record originates from a study of cytotoxic CD8 clonotypes in ibrutinib-treated CLL. This sample comprised PBMCs, obtained after 36 months of ibrutinib treatment. This clonotype originated in a human donor with chronic lymphocytic leukemia.

For the CDR3, the DNA is TGTGCCACTACAGGGTATTCACCCCTCCACTTT. Translation: CATTGYSPLHF. V and J are TRBV6-1 and TRBJ1-6; D is perhaps TRBD1 (6 bases). The CDR3 has 11 residues. CDR1 MNHNS and CDR2 SASEGT come from the germline V gene. Between the trimmed V and J ends, which lost 10 bases and 8 bases, there was a span of 9 bases.